This T cell receptor beta chain was obtained from a study of T-cell memory formation after mild COVID-19. Across the study: TCR clusters largely stayed donor specific. Whole-study findings and limits: A subset of responding clones appeared in pre-infection memory, suggesting cross-reactive memory joined.

Trimming cost V 0 bases and J 2 bases; bases outside gene matches: 5. The CDR3 is 16 residues long. Germline loops: CDR1 LGHNA, CDR2 YSLEER. A single record per CDR3 protein comes from TCRdb applying MiXCR to the 5' RACE reads. The repertoire has 350,000 to 500,000 distinct CDR3 sequences, around a quarter of them found once; the top ten carry about an eighth. The table lists this clonotype with many counts. Its specificity is unknown. This receptor was taken from an adult woman who had mild COVID-19 (a few samples of this study predate the infection). Cell type and time point are not known. The sequencing sample was made of PBMCs or a T cell subset sorted from them (not recorded which). The chain links TRBV4-3 to TRBJ2-5, with 8 bases matching TRBD2. CDR3: CASSQELAVPQETQYF. As DNA, the CDR3 is TGCGCCAGCAGCCAAGAACTAGCGGTCCCTCAAGAGACCCAGTACTTC.